This TCR beta chain was observed in a study of Ad26.COV2.S vaccination and SARS-CoV-2 variants. Study background: Once, or twice with 56 days between doses, Ad26.COV2.S was given intramuscularly. Study observations and caveats: Whether participants received vaccine or placebo, their non-spike TCR breadth was similar.

With respect to this clone: No antigen is known for it.

This sample's treatment: about 20 received Ad26.COV2.S at low or high dose, single or two shots; 5 received placebo; per-sample allocation not given. It was on day 63 after the first vaccine or placebo injection that samples were taken. Libraries were prepared by immunoSEQ multiplex PCR; TCRdb keeps only in-frame clonotypes and omits some of them. The sample yields hundreds of thousands of clones, 80% to 90% seen once. The source is a person between 18 and 65 years old who received the Ad26.COV2.S COVID-19 vaccine or a placebo. This sample comprised peripheral blood, obtained in a trial of Ad26.COV2.S vaccine versus placebo.

Written as DNA, the CDR3 is TGTGCCAGCAGCCCAGACAGGGACAGGGATGAAAAACTGTTTTTT. Its translation is CASSPDRDRDEKLFF. The chain combines TRBV7-9 with TRBJ1-4; 9 bases agree with TRBD1. The CDR3 extends over 15 amino acids. Germline V gene lookup returns CDR1 SEHNR and CDR2 FQNEAQ (reference sequence). V lost 5 bases, J lost 6 bases, and 7 bases stayed unmatched.